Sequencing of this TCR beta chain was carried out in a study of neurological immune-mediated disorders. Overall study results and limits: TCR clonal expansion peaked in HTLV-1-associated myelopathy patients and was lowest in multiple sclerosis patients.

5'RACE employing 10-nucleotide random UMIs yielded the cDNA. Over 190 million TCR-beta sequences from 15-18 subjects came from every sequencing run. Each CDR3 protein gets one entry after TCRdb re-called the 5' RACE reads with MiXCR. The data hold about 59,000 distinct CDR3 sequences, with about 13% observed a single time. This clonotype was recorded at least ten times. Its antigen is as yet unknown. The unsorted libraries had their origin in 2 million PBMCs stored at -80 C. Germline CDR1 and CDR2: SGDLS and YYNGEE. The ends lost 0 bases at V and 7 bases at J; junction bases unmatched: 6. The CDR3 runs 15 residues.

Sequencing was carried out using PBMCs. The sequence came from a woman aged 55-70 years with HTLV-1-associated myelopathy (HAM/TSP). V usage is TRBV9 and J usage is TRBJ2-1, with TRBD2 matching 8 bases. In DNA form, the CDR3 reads TGTGCCAGCAGCGTAGCTGCGGGAGGTTGGAATGAGCAGTTCTTC. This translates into CASSVAAGGWNEQFF.